This TCR beta chain appears in the sequencing data of a study of CD4 and CD8 cells across lung adenocarcinoma regions. Germline V CDR1 and CDR2: WNHNN, SYGVQD (reference sequence). V lost 4 bases to trimming and J lost 1 base; unmatched junction nucleotides: 1. The CDR3 spans 15 residues. TCRdb processed the PCR reads anew with MiXCR; each CDR3 protein has one entry. The sample shows about 11,000 distinct CDR3 sequences, about 61% of them seen only once. V usage is TRBV10-1 and J usage is TRBJ2-2; 9 bases map to TRBD2. This receptor was taken from a male donor with lung adenocarcinoma. The CD4 and CD8 labels of this study may be unreliable. The sequenced material came from CD8+ T cells from the margin of a lung tumor. The CDR3 loop reads CASSASGMNTGELFF. The CDR3, as DNA: TGCGCCAGCAGTGCTAGCGGGATGAACACCGGGGAGCTGTTTTTT.